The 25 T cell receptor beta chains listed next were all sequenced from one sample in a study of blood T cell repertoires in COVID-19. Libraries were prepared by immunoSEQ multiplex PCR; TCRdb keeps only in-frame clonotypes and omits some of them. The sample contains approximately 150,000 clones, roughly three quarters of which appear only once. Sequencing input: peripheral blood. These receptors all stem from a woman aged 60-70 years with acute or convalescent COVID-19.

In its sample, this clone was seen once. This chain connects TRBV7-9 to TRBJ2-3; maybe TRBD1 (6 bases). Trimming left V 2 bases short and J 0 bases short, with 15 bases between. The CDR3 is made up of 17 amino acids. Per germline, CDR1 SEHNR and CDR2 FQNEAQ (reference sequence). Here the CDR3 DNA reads TGTGCCAGCAGCTTAATTGGGGACATCTTCAGCACAGATACGCAGTATTTT. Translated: CASSLIGDIFSTDTQYF.

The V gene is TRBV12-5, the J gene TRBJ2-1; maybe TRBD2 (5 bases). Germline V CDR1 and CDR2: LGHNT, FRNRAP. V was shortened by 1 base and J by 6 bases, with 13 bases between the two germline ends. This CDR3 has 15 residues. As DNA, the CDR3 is TGTGCTAGTGGTTTGGGGGGAGTTGGTGGCAATGAGCAGTTCTTC. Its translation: CASGLGGVGGNEQFF.

CDR3 DNA sequence: TGCGCCAGCAGCCCCCGGGACAGTGGGGCGGCAGGCTACACCTTC. Its translation is CASSPRDSGAAGYTF. V and J are TRBV5-1 and TRBJ1-2; 7 bases fit TRBD1. The CDR3 has 15 residues. Germline trimming cut 4 bases from V and 8 bases from J; bases unmatched to any gene: 14. The germline V gene encodes CDR1 SGHRS and CDR2 YFSETQ.

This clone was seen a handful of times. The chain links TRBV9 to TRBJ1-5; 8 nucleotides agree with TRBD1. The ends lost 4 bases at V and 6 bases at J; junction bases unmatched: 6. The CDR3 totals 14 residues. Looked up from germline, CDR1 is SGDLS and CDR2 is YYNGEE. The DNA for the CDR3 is TGTGCCAGCAGCCAGGGGGCAGGGCGTCAGCCCCAGCATTTT. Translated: CASSQGAGRQPQHF.

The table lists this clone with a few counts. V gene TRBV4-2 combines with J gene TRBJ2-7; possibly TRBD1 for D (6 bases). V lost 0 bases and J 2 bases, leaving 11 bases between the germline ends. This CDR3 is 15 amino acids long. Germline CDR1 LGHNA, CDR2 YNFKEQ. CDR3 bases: TGTGCCAGCAGCCAAGATAGGGGGATCCCCTACGAGCAGTACTTC. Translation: CASSQDRGIPYEQYF.

The CDR3 region is CAGQDRKSTDTQYF. The CDR3 DNA sequence: TGTGCCGGTCAGGACAGGAAGAGCACAGATACGCAGTATTTT. The chain uses TRBV28 and TRBJ2-3; 7 bases agree with TRBD1. The germline gives CDR1 MDHEN, CDR2 SYDVKM. The CDR3 is 14 amino acids. The trim removed 11 bases at V and 0 bases at J, leaving 8 bases unmatched.

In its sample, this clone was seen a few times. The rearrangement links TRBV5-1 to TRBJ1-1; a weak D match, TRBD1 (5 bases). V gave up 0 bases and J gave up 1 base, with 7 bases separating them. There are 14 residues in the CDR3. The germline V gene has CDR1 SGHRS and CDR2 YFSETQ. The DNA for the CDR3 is TGCGCCAGCAGCTTGGGCGGGGGGAACACTGAAGCTTTCTTT. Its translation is CASSLGGGNTEAFF.

The DNA of the CDR3 is TGTGCTAGTGGTTTCCCCAGAACTAACTATGGCTACACCTTC. Translated: CASGFPRTNYGYTF. The V call is TRBV12-5, the J call TRBJ1-2; D gene ambiguous. Germline CDR1 and CDR2: LGHNT and FRNRAP. Between the trimmed V and J ends, which lost 3 bases and 0 bases, there was a span of 8 bases. The CDR3 is made up of 14 amino acids.

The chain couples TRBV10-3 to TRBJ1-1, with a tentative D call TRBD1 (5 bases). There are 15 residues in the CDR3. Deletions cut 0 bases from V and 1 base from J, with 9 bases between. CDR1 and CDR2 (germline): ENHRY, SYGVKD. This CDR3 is CAISESGGTNTEAFF. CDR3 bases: TGTGCCATCAGTGAGTCCGGAGGGACGAACACTGAAGCTTTCTTT.

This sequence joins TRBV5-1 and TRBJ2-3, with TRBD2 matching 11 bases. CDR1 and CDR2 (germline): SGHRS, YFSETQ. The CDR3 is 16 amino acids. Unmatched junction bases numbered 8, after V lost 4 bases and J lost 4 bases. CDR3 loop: CASSPTGTSGADTQYF. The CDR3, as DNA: TGCGCCAGCAGCCCAACCGGGACTAGCGGTGCAGATACGCAGTATTTT.

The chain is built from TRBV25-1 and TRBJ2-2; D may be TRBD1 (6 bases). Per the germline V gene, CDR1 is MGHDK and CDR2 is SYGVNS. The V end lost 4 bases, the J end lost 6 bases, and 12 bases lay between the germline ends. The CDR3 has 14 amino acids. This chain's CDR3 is CASSVGGVSGELFF. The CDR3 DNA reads TGTGCCAGCAGTGTAGGGGGAGTGTCCGGGGAGCTGTTTTTT.

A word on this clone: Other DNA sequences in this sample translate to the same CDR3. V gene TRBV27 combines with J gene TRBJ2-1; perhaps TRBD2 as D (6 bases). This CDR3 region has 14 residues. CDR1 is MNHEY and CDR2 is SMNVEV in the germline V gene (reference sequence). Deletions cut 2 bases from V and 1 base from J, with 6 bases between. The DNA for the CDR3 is TGTGCCAGCAGTTTAGGAGGGTCCTACAATGAGCAGTTCTTC. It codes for CASSLGGSYNEQFF.

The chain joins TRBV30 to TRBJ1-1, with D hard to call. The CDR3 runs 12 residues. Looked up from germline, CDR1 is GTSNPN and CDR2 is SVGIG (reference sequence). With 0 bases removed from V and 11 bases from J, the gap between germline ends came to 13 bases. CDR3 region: CAWSVRVRSAFF. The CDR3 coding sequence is TGTGCCTGGAGTGTACGAGTGCGTTCGGCTTTCTTT.

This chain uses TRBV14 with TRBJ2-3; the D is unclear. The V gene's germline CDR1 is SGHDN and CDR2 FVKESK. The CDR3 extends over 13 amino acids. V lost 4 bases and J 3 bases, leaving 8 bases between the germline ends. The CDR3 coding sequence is TGTGCCAGCAGCCCACAATTAACAGATACGCAGTATTTT. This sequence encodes CASSPQLTDTQYF.

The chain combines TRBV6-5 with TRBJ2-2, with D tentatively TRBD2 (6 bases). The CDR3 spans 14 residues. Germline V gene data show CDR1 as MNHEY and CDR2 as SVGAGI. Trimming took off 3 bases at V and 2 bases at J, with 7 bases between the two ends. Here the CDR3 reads CASSYSGNTGELFF. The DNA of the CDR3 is TGTGCCAGCAGTTATAGCGGCAACACCGGGGAGCTGTTTTTT.

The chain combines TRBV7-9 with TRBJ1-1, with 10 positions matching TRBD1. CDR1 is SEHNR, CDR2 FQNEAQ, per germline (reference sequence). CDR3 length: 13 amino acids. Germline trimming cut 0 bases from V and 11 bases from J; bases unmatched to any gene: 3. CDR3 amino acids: CASSLAGTGDAFF. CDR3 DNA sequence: TGTGCCAGCAGCTTAGCTGGGACAGGGGACGCTTTCTTT.

The CDR3 spells CASSLGAGTQYF. Here the CDR3 DNA reads TGTGCCAGCAGCTTGGGGGCCGGGACCCAGTACTTC. The chain couples TRBV7-2 to TRBJ2-5; a weak D match, TRBD1 (6 bases). Germline CDR1 SGHTA, CDR2 FQGNSA. V was trimmed by 3 bases and J by 7 bases, leaving 9 bases between them. This CDR3 has 12 residues.

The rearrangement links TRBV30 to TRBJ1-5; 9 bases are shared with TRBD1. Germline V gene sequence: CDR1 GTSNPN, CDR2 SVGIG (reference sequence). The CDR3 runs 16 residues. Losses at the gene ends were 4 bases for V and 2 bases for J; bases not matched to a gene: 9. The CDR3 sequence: CAWTSQGAVGNQPQHF. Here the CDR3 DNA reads TGTGCCTGGACCTCACAGGGGGCTGTTGGCAATCAGCCCCAGCATTTT.

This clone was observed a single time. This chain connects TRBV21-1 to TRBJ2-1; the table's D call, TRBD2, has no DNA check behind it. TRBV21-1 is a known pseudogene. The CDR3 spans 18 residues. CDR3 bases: TGTGCCAGCAGCATTATCGAGGATGCAGAGACGAGGTACAATGAGCAGTTCTTC. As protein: CASSIIEDAETRYNEQFF.

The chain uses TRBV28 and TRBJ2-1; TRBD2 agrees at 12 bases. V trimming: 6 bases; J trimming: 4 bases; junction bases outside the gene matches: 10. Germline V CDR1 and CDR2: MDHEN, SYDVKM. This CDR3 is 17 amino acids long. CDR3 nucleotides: TGTGCCAGCAGCAAACTAGGACTAGCGGGGCTGTACAATGAGCAGTTCTTC. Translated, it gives CASSKLGLAGLYNEQFF.

DNA of the CDR3: TGTGCCAGCAGTGATCCCCTCCGAGCGGGAAAGACCTACGAGCAGTACTTC. Encoded protein: CASSDPLRAGKTYEQYF. The J gene is TRBJ2-7, the V gene TRBV2, with 7 bases lining up with TRBD2. The germline CDR1 and CDR2 sequences are SNHLY and FYNNEI. The V and J ends lost 3 bases and 2 bases, in that order; junction bases with no gene match: 13. The CDR3 extends over 17 amino acids.

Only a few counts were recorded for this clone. The CDR3 DNA follows: TGTGCCAGCAGCCAAGAGGGGCTCTCGGTCCGACCCTACGAGCAGTACTTC. Translated, it gives CASSQEGLSVRPYEQYF. The V and J genes are TRBV3-1 (or the pseudogene TRBV3-2) and TRBJ2-7; D is perhaps TRBD1 (5 bases). From germline, CDR1 is LGHDT and CDR2 YNNKEL (reference sequence). CDR3 length equals 17 residues. Trimming removed 0 bases from V and 2 bases from J, with 17 bases in between.

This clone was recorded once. The CDR3 DNA sequence: TGTGCCACCAGCAGAGTGGGACAGGGAATAAATGAAAAACTGTTTTTT. This codes for CATSRVGQGINEKLFF. The genes are TRBV15 and TRBJ1-4; 9 bases align to TRBD1. V lost 1 base and J lost 5; bases outside the gene matches: 5. Germline V gene lookup returns CDR1 LNHNV and CDR2 YYDKDF (reference sequence). The CDR3 totals 16 residues.

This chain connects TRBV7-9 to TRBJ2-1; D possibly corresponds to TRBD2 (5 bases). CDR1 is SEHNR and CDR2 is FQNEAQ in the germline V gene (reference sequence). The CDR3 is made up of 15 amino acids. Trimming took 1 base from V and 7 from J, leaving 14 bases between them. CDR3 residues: CASSLVGLARNEQFF. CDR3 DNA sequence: TGTGCCAGCAGCTTAGTAGGCCTAGCCAGGAATGAGCAGTTCTTC.

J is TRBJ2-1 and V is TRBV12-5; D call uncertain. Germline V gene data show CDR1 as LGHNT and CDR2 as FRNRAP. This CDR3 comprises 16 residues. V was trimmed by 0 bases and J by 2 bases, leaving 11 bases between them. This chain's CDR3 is CASGLVIDTTYNEQFF. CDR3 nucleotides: TGTGCTAGTGGTTTGGTAATAGACACCACCTACAATGAGCAGTTCTTC.